This T cell receptor (beta chain) is from a study of shared clonotypes between healthy human individuals. On this clone: The target antigen is unknown. The same CDR3 also results from other DNA sequences found in this sample.

Broader study findings: For naive CD4 cells, around 5.1% of clonotypes were shared across a few donors.

This CDR3 comprises 12 residues. V was pared by 3 bases and J by 5 bases, with 8 bases between. The V gene's germline CDR1 is MDHEN and CDR2 SYDVKM. Selected positively for CCR7 and CD45RO-negative, naive CD8 cells excluded terminally differentiated effector memory CD45RA+ cells. The method was immunoSEQ multiplex PCR; TCRdb's version includes in-frame clones alone and lacks a portion of them. The sample has approximately 600,000 clones; 85% to 95% are singletons. This TCR was sampled from a woman between 25 and 40 years old in good health. The V gene is TRBV28, the J gene TRBJ2-7; D is possibly TRBD1 or TRBD2 (5 bases each). Sequencing was done on a sample of naive CD8+ T cells sorted from blood. CDR3 loop: CASSFGGNEQYF. CDR3 sequence (DNA): TGTGCCAGCAGTTTTGGGGGAAACGAGCAGTACTTC.